One sample yielded the 12 T cell receptor beta chains listed below, sequenced in a study of immune cell composition in non-small cell lung cancer. Sequencing used immunoSEQ multiplex PCR; TCRdb keeps in-frame clones, though not all of them. Of around 2,000 clones listed, about 78% are singletons. The sequencing input was lung tumor tissue. These receptors originate from a human donor with non-small cell lung cancer.

Details on this clone: The sample has other DNA sequences that encode this CDR3 too. The chain employs TRBV10-3 and TRBJ1-3, with TRBD1 as a possible D gene (5 bases). The V end lost 10 bases, the J end lost 1 base, and 11 bases lay between the germline ends. The CDR3 runs 13 residues. The germline gives CDR1 ENHRY, CDR2 SYGVKD. CDR3 region: CATTQGSGNTIYF. As DNA, the CDR3 is TGTGCCACCACCCAGGGTTCTGGAAACACCATATATTTT.

The V gene is TRBV30, the J gene TRBJ2-3; D perhaps matches TRBD2 (5 bases). CDR1 is GTSNPN, CDR2 SVGIG, per germline (reference sequence). V was trimmed by 5 bases and J by 1 base, leaving 16 bases between them. The CDR3 covers 15 residues. In DNA form, the CDR3 reads TGTGCCTGGGGCCCGGTGGGAGAGCGCACAGATACGCAGTATTTT. This translates into CAWGPVGERTDTQYF. Supplemented by reference TRBV30 and TRBJ2-3, the full variable domain reads SQTIHQWPATLVQPVGSPLSLECTVEGTSNPNLYWYRQAAGRGLQLLFYSVGIGQISSEVPQNLSASRPQDRQFILSSKKLLLSDSGFYLCAWGPVGERTDTQYFGPGTRLTVL.

V gene TRBV6-6 combines with J gene TRBJ2-2, with D perhaps TRBD2 (5 bases). CDR3 length: 15 residues. The V and J ends lost 2 bases and 5 bases respectively, with 12 bases between them. Per germline, CDR1 MNHNY and CDR2 SVGAGI (reference sequence). The CDR3 loop is CASSYTSWETGELFF. DNA for the CDR3: TGTGCCAGCAGTTACACTAGTTGGGAGACCGGGGAGCTGTTTTTT.

The chain combines TRBV19 with TRBJ2-3, with D tentatively TRBD1 (5 bases). This CDR3 is 13 amino acids long. Germline CDR1 reads LNHDA; CDR2 reads SQIVND (reference sequence). Trimming shortened V by 5 bases and J by 4 bases, and 10 bases separated the two germline ends. The CDR3 nucleotides are TGTGCCAGTAGTTGGACAACCTCAGATACGCAGTATTTT. Protein product: CASSWTTSDTQYF.

The chain couples TRBV4-3 to TRBJ1-2; tentative D call: TRBD1 (5 bases). V lost 2 bases and J 8 bases, leaving 12 bases between the germline ends. Germline V gives CDR1 LGHNA, CDR2 YSLEER. The CDR3 extends over 13 amino acids. The CDR3 loop is CASSQTGSSGYTF. The CDR3 region has the DNA TGCGCCAGCAGCCAAACAGGATCTTCGGGCTACACCTTC.

The V and J genes are TRBV7-9 and TRBJ1-2, with D perhaps TRBD1 (6 bases). This CDR3 is 15 amino acids long. The ends were cut back, 1 base at V and 8 bases at J, with 17 bases in the middle. Germline-derived CDR1 and CDR2 are SEHNR and FQNEAQ (reference sequence). This chain's CDR3 is CASSLDTGLGGGYTF. As DNA, the CDR3 is TGTGCCAGCAGCTTAGATACAGGGCTAGGAGGCGGCTACACCTTC.

V usage is TRBV11-1 and J usage is TRBJ2-7, with D tentatively TRBD2 (6 bases). Germline values: CDR1 SGHAT, CDR2 FQDESV (reference sequence). The length of the CDR3 is 19 residues. Deletions cut 0 bases from V and 0 bases from J, with 21 bases between. The CDR3 coding sequence is TGTGCCAGCAGCTTAGCGTTGCGGGGCGGGAAGGGAGACTCCTACGAGCAGTACTTC. Its translation is CASSLALRGGKGDSYEQYF.

The chain links TRBV5-1 to TRBJ1-2; D not certain. The germline gives CDR1 SGHRS, CDR2 YFSETQ. The CDR3 totals 15 residues. V dropped 0 bases and J dropped 7 bases, with 16 bases sitting between them. CDR3 nucleotide sequence: TGCGCCAGCAGCTTGGCTGCGGGAATGGACGTTGGCTACACCTTC. Its translation: CASSLAAGMDVGYTF.

The chain carries TRBV5-1 and TRBJ2-3, with TRBD2 identical over 12 bases. The CDR3 has 18 residues. After removal of 5 bases from V and 2 bases from J, the junction contained 12 bases not matched to a gene. Germline V CDR1 and CDR2: SGHRS, YFSETQ. The CDR3 coding sequence is TGCGCCAGCAGGGGGGGATTACTAGCGGGAGGACTCACAGATACGCAGTATTTT. This codes for CASRGGLLAGGLTDTQYF.

This clone has just a few counts. The chain has TRBV29-1 and TRBJ2-1, with TRBD1 identical over 9 bases. This CDR3 spans 13 amino acids. J gave up 8 bases and V 4 bases, and 6 bases lay outside the gene matches. CDR1 SQVTM and CDR2 ANQGSEA come from the germline V gene. CDR3 residues: CSVAGTGYHEQFF. For the CDR3, the DNA is TGCAGCGTTGCCGGGACAGGGTACCATGAGCAGTTCTTC.

V and J are TRBV4-3 and TRBJ2-1, with D maybe TRBD2 (6 bases). This CDR3 has 15 residues. Germline loops: CDR1 LGHNA, CDR2 YSLEER. The V gene lost 0 bases and the J gene lost 4 bases, with 10 bases spanning the gap. The CDR3 sequence: CASSQDRDWYNEQFF. In nucleotides, the CDR3 is TGCGCCAGCAGCCAAGATCGGGACTGGTACAATGAGCAGTTCTTC.

The genes are TRBV6-6 and TRBJ2-1; D unresolved. Between the trimmed V and J ends, which lost 7 bases and 4 bases, there was a span of 11 bases. Germline V gene lookup returns CDR1 MNHNY and CDR2 SVGAGI (reference sequence). There are 13 residues in the CDR3. CDR3 protein: CASTGRGYNEQFF. In DNA, the CDR3 is TGTGCCAGCACTGGCCGCGGTTACAATGAGCAGTTCTTC.